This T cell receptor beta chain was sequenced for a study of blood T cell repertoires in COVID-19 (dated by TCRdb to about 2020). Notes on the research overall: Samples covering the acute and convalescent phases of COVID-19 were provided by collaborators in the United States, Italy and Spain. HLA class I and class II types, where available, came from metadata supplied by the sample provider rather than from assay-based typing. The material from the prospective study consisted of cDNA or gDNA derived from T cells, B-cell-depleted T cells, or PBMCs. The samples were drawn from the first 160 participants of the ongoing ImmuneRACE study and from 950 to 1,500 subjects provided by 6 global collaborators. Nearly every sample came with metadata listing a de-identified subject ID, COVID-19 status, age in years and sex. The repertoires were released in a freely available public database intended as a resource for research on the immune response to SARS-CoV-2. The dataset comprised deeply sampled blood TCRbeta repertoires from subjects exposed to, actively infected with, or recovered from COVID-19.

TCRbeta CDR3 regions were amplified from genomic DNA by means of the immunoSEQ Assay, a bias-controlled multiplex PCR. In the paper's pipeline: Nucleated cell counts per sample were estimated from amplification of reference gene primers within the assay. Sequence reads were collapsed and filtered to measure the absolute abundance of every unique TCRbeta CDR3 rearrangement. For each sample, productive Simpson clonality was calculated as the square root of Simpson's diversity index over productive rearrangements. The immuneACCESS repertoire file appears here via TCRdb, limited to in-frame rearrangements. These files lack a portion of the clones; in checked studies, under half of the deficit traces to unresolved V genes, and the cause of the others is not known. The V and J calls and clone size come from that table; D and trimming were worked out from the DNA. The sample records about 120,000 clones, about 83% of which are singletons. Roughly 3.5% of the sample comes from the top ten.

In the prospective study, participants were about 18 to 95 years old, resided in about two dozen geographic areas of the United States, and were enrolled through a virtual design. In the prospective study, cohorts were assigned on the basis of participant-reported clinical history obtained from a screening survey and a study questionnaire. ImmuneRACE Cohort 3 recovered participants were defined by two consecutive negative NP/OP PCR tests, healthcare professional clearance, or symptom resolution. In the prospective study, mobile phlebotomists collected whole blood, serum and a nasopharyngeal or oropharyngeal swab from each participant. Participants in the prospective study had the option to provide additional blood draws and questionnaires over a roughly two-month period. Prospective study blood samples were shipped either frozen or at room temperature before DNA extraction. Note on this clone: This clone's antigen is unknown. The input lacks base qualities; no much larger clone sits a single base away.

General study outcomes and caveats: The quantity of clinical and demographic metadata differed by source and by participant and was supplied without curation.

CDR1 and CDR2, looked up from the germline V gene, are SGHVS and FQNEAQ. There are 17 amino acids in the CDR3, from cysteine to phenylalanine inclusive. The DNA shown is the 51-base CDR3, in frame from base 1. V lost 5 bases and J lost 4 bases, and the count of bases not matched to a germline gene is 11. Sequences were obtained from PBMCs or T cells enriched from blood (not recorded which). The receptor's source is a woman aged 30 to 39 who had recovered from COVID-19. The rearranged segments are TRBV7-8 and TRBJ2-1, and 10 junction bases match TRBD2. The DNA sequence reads TGTGCCAGCAGCCGAGTAATGAGCGGGAGGGGGTACAATGAGCAGTTCTTC. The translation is CASSRVMSGRGYNEQFF.